This T cell receptor (beta chain) was documented in a study of blood T cell repertoires in COVID-19. About the study: Acute and convalescent COVID-19 specimens originated in the United States, Italy and Spain. The analysed material was cDNA or gDNA that came from T cells, B-cell-depleted T cells, or PBMCs.

The CDR3 length is 16 residues. V trimming: 6 bases; J trimming: 0 bases; junction bases outside the gene matches: 13. Germline CDR1 is SQVTM and CDR2 is ANQGSEA. Original handling: Scientists estimated how many nucleated cells there were by amplifying reference gene primers. Profiled with immunoSEQ multiplex PCR; TCRdb holds only in-frame clones, not every one. V and J calls and clone size come straight from that table; D and trimming were deduced from the DNA. The top ten hold 4% to 5.5% of the sample, which has about 210,000 clones, roughly 90% seen once. The J gene is TRBJ1-1, the V gene TRBV29-1; 7 positions match TRBD1. Sequences were obtained from peripheral blood. The TCR originated in a woman in her 40s with acute or convalescent COVID-19. The CDR3 region is CSVGPGFDRVNTEAFF. CDR3 nucleotide sequence: TGCAGCGTCGGTCCGGGATTCGACAGGGTGAACACTGAAGCTTTCTTT.